The 11 T cell receptor beta chains presented below share a single source sample, sequenced in a study of identical twins. One entry per CDR3 protein, called by TCRdb with MiXCR from the 5' RACE reads. The sample contains 400,000 to 600,000 distinct CDR3 sequences, 20% to 25% of which appear only once. These data also formed part of another study, on yellow fever vaccine responses in identical twins.

The sequencing sample was made of CD4+ T cells sorted from blood. These receptor sequences come from a woman aged 18-29 years in good health.

The chain carries TRBV5-1 and TRBJ1-4; 8 bases fit TRBD1. Losses at the gene ends were 4 bases for V and 3 bases for J; bases not matched to a gene: 5. The CDR3 runs 15 residues. Germline CDR1 reads SGHRS; CDR2 reads YFSETQ. As DNA, the CDR3 is TGCGCCAGCAGCGCTCAGGGGGCGGCTAATGAAAAACTGTTTTTT. Amino acids: CASSAQGAANEKLFF.

The chain couples TRBV5-1 to TRBJ1-4; TRBD1 might be the D (6 bases). V gave up 6 bases and J gave up 8 bases, with 14 bases separating them. Germline loops: CDR1 SGHRS, CDR2 YFSETQ. This CDR3 region has 13 residues. CDR3: CASNRGAGEKLFF. CDR3 sequence (DNA): TGCGCCAGCAACCGGGGGGCCGGAGAAAAACTGTTTTTT.

This clonotype was counted only a few times. The chain is built from TRBV21-1 and TRBJ2-1; TRBD1, as called in the table, went unchecked against the DNA. TRBV21-1 is deemed a pseudogene. The CDR3 covers 18 residues. CDR3 protein: CASNGTGSGGRAFNEQFF. For the CDR3, the DNA is TGTGCCAGCAACGGGACAGGGTCTGGCGGGAGGGCCTTCAATGAGCAGTTCTTC.

This clonotype was observed a handful of times. The chain links TRBV24-1 to TRBJ2-2; D is unclear. Germline V lookup: CDR1 KGHDR, CDR2 SFDVKD. This CDR3 is 16 amino acids long. V lost 3 bases and J 5 bases, leaving 15 bases between the germline ends. CDR3 region: CATSDPRGGVTGELFF. Here the CDR3 DNA reads TGTGCCACCAGTGATCCCCGTGGTGGGGTTACCGGGGAGCTGTTTTTT.

This clonotype was counted a few times. The chain links TRBV29-1 to TRBJ1-5; D unclear. The CDR3 is 12 residues long. V lost 4 bases to trimming and J lost 4 bases, with 8 bases between them. The germline CDR1 and CDR2 sequences are SQVTM and ANQGSEA. The CDR3 loop reads CSVADGNQPQHF. DNA for the CDR3: TGCAGCGTTGCTGACGGAAATCAGCCCCAGCATTTT.

Only a few counts were recorded for this clonotype. This sequence joins TRBV10-3 and TRBJ1-4; no reliable D call. V lost 2 bases, J lost 7 bases, and 11 bases lay in between. Per germline, CDR1 ENHRY and CDR2 SYGVKD. This CDR3 comprises 14 residues. This chain's CDR3 is CAISEGPVSEKLFF. The DNA for the CDR3 is TGTGCCATCAGTGAGGGGCCAGTCTCTGAAAAACTGTTTTTT.

This clonotype was found many times. The chain carries TRBV7-2 and TRBJ2-1; D remains unclear. The V gene's germline CDR1 is SGHTA and CDR2 FQGNSA. This CDR3 is 16 amino acids long. The V end lost 1 base, the J end lost 0 bases, and 10 bases lay between the germline ends. CDR3 nucleotides: TGTGCCAGCAGCTTAGAAGGGTCGAGCTCCTACAATGAGCAGTTCTTC. Its translation is CASSLEGSSSYNEQFF.

The chain has TRBV2 and TRBJ2-7; weak D call: TRBD1 (5 bases). Trimming took off 6 bases at V and 2 bases at J, with 8 bases between the two ends. Germline V lookup: CDR1 SNHLY, CDR2 FYNNEI. This CDR3 region has 12 residues. The CDR3 sequence is CASRTDTYEQYF. CDR3 nucleotides: TGTGCCAGCAGGACAGATACCTACGAGCAGTACTTC.

This chain links TRBV3-1 with TRBJ2-7; D gene unclear. Looked up from germline, CDR1 is LGHDT and CDR2 is YNNKEL (reference sequence). CDR3 length: 14 residues. V was pared by 0 bases and J by 3 bases, with 9 bases between. CDR3 region: CASSQDFGRYEQYF. The DNA for the CDR3 is TGTGCCAGCAGCCAAGATTTCGGGCGCTACGAGCAGTACTTC.

This clonotype occurred a few times. The gene calls are TRBV2 and TRBJ1-5; D possibly corresponds to TRBD1 (6 bases). The V and J ends lost 7 bases and 5 bases respectively, with 18 bases between them. Germline CDR1 and CDR2: SNHLY and FYNNEI. The CDR3 is made up of 15 amino acids. CDR3: CASTKQTGRDQPQHF. CDR3 nucleotides: TGTGCCAGCACCAAACAGACAGGACGCGATCAGCCCCAGCATTTT.

CDR3 protein: CASSLQDEQFF. The CDR3 nucleotides are TGTGCCAGCAGTTTACAGGATGAGCAGTTCTTC. This chain connects TRBV12-3 or TRBV12-4 to TRBJ2-1, with D unresolved. The CDR3 sequence is 11 residues long. The V and J ends lost 2 bases and 8 bases respectively, with 4 bases between them.